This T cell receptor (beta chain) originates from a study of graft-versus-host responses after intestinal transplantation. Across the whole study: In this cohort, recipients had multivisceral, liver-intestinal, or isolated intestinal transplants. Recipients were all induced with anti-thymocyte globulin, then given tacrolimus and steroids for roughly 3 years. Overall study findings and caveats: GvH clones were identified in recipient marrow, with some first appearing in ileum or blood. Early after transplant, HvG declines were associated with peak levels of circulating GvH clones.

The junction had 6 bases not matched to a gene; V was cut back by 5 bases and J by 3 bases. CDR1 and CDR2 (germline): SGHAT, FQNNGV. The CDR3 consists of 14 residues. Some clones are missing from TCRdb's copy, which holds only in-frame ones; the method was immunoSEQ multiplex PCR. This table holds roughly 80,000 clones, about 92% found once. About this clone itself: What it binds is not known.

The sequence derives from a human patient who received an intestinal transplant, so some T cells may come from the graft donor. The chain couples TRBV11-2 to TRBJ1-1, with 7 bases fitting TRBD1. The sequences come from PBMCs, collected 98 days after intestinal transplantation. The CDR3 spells CASSPLGTDTEAFF. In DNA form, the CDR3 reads TGTGCCAGCAGCCCTTTGGGGACAGACACTGAAGCTTTCTTT.